These 19 T cell receptor beta chains came from one sample sequenced in a study of blood T cell repertoires in COVID-19. Clones were read by immunoSEQ multiplex PCR, and TCRdb kept only the in-frame ones, dropping some. The sample carries approximately 190,000 clones, about four fifths recorded once. The sample comprised peripheral blood. Receptor source: a woman in her forties with acute or convalescent COVID-19.

Written as DNA, the CDR3 is TGCGCCAGCAGCCTGATGGGCCCCCCCAGTACCTTCTACGAGCAGTACTTC. Translation gives CASSLMGPPSTFYEQYF. The V gene is TRBV5-1, the J gene TRBJ2-7, with D unresolved. The CDR3 is made up of 17 amino acids. V shed 4 bases and J shed 3 bases, with 23 bases lying between them. The V gene's germline CDR1 is SGHRS and CDR2 YFSETQ.

The chain recombines TRBV28 with TRBJ1-6, with no clear D. The CDR3 contains 13 residues. V was shortened by 3 bases and J by 9 bases, with 9 bases between the two germline ends. Germline-derived CDR1 and CDR2 are MDHEN and SYDVKM. The CDR3 bases are TGTGCCAGCAGTTTTGGAGGTGTTTCACCCCTCCACTTT. Translated, it gives CASSFGGVSPLHF.

V is TRBV7-9 and J is TRBJ1-5; no clear D. V gave up 0 bases and J gave up 6 bases, with 9 bases separating them. There are 14 residues in the CDR3. Germline CDR1 reads SEHNR; CDR2 reads FQNEAQ (reference sequence). The CDR3 region is CASSLAAVSQPQHF. CDR3 bases: TGTGCCAGCAGCTTAGCCGCAGTTTCTCAGCCCCAGCATTTT.

This clone was picked up a small number of times. The chain recombines TRBV5-1 with TRBJ2-5; TRBD1 is a possible D gene (6 bases). The CDR3 totals 14 residues. The ends were cut back, 4 bases at V and 1 base at J, with 11 bases in the middle. Germline V lookup: CDR1 SGHRS, CDR2 YFSETQ. CDR3 sequence (DNA): TGCGCCAGCAGCGGGGGCGAGACCCAAGAGACCCAGTACTTC. Translated, it gives CASSGGETQETQYF.

The chain uses TRBV2 and TRBJ1-1; 7 bases fit TRBD1. This CDR3 has 17 amino acids. J was trimmed by 0 bases and V by 1 base; bases with no gene match: 8. Germline V lookup: CDR1 SNHLY, CDR2 FYNNEI. The CDR3 sequence: CASSEGARGAMNTEAFF. The CDR3, as DNA: TGTGCCAGCAGTGAAGGGGCCAGGGGGGCTATGAACACTGAAGCTTTCTTT.

The chain combines TRBV3-1 (or the pseudogene TRBV3-2) with TRBJ2-1; 10 positions agree with TRBD2. Germline CDR1 is LGHDT and CDR2 is YNNKEL (reference sequence). With V trimmed by 6 bases and J by 8 bases, 7 bases remained unmatched. The length of the CDR3 is 14 residues. The chain's CDR3 is CASSASGSSYEQFF. CDR3 nucleotides: TGTGCCAGCAGTGCTAGCGGGAGCTCCTATGAGCAGTTCTTC.

The rearrangement joins TRBV9 to TRBJ2-1; TRBD1 matches 7 bases. V lost 4 bases, J lost 7 bases, and 11 bases stayed unmatched. The CDR3 has 15 residues. From germline, CDR1 is SGDLS and CDR2 YYNGEE. CDR3 nucleotide sequence: TGTGCCAGCAGCTCCTGGGACAGAATAACAAATGAGCAGTTCTTC. Protein: CASSSWDRITNEQFF. The variable domain in full, completed from reference TRBV9 and TRBJ2-1, reads DSGVTQTPKHLITATGQRVTLRCSPRSGDLSVYWYQQSLDQGLQFLIQYYNGEERAKGNILERFSAQQFPDLHSELNLSSLELGDSALYFCASSSWDRITNEQFFGPGTRLTVL.

The CDR3 here is CASSFPSGGAHEQFF. The CDR3 DNA is TGTGCCAGCAGCTTCCCTAGCGGGGGGGCTCATGAGCAGTTCTTC. V gene TRBV5-4 combines with J gene TRBJ2-1; TRBD2 agrees at 12 bases. Germline-derived CDR1 and CDR2 are SGHNT and YYREEE (reference sequence). The CDR3 has 15 residues. V was clipped by 2 bases and J by 8 bases; unmatched bases: 5.

The genes are TRBV9 and TRBJ2-5; 11 nucleotides agree with TRBD2. The V gene's germline CDR1 is SGDLS and CDR2 YYNGEE. V was pared by 3 bases and J by 5 bases, with 12 bases of the junction left unmatched. This CDR3 is 17 amino acids long. The CDR3 is CASSGLTVAGGHETQYF. CDR3 nucleotide sequence: TGTGCCAGCAGCGGATTGACGGTAGCGGGGGGGCATGAGACCCAGTACTTC.

The J gene is TRBJ1-2, the V gene TRBV12-3 or TRBV12-4; D call uncertain. CDR3 length: 13 amino acids. V lost 2 bases to trimming and J lost 7 bases, with 11 bases between them. The CDR3: CASSLRRAFGYTF. In nucleotides, the CDR3 is TGTGCCAGCAGTTTACGGCGAGCGTTTGGCTACACCTTC.

The chain carries TRBV24-1 and TRBJ2-7; tentative D call: TRBD2 (6 bases). The germline CDR1 and CDR2 sequences are KGHDR and SFDVKD. V dropped 5 bases and J dropped 0 bases, with 16 bases sitting between them. The CDR3 length is 16 residues. The CDR3 sequence: CATSGSAGISSYEQYF. CDR3 coding DNA: TGTGCCACCAGTGGGTCGGCGGGAATAAGCTCCTACGAGCAGTACTTC.

The chain employs TRBV27 and TRBJ2-7; 11 bases map to TRBD1. Germline V lookup: CDR1 MNHEY, CDR2 SMNVEV (reference sequence). This CDR3 spans 15 amino acids. V gave up 4 bases and J gave up 3 bases; unmatched junction bases: 5. DNA for the CDR3: TGTGCCAGCAGTTCTATCGGGACAGGGGGCTACGAGCAGTACTTC. Encoded protein: CASSSIGTGGYEQYF.

The chain is built from TRBV4-1 and TRBJ1-3, with a tentative D call TRBD1 (5 bases). CDR1 is MGHRA and CDR2 is YSYEKL in the germline V gene. V lost 7 bases and J 0 bases, leaving 13 bases between the germline ends. The CDR3 length is 15 residues. The CDR3 DNA follows: TGCGCCAGCACGTTGGGGCCACGCTCTGGAAACACCATATATTTT. Protein product: CASTLGPRSGNTIYF.

This sequence joins TRBV5-5 and TRBJ2-7, with D possibly being TRBD1 (6 bases). Germline V gives CDR1 SGHKS, CDR2 YYEKEE (reference sequence). The CDR3 sequence is 13 residues long. V lost 4 bases and J 2 bases, leaving 10 bases between the germline ends. This CDR3 reads CASSIGQPYEQYF. The CDR3 nucleotides are TGTGCCAGCAGCATAGGACAGCCCTACGAGCAGTACTTC.

The chain joins TRBV9 to TRBJ2-1, with 9 nucleotides matching TRBD2. There are 16 residues in the CDR3. The germline V gene has CDR1 SGDLS and CDR2 YYNGEE. The junction had 8 bases not matched to a gene; V was cut back by 3 bases and J by 4 bases. The CDR3 sequence: CASSATYSGGYNEQFF. The CDR3 DNA follows: TGTGCCAGCAGCGCCACCTATAGCGGGGGATACAATGAGCAGTTCTTC.

The chain's CDR3 is CASRPTGVGEKLFF. Here the CDR3 DNA reads TGTGCCAGCAGACCCACAGGGGTAGGTGAAAAACTGTTTTTT. The chain recombines TRBV6-5 with TRBJ1-4; 7 bases are shared with TRBD1. This CDR3 is 14 amino acids long. After removal of 6 bases from V and 7 bases from J, the junction contained 8 bases not matched to a gene. Germline V gives CDR1 MNHEY, CDR2 SVGAGI.

The genes are TRBV7-9 and TRBJ2-7, with D maybe TRBD2 (6 bases). V dropped 6 bases and J dropped 4 bases, with 13 bases sitting between them. The CDR3 totals 13 residues. Germline V gene sequence: CDR1 SEHNR, CDR2 FQNEAQ (reference sequence). The CDR3, as DNA: TGTGCCAGCAGTTGGGGGGAGTCTTACGAGCAGTACTTC. Its translation: CASSWGESYEQYF.

V is TRBV7-3 and J is TRBJ1-1, with D possibly being TRBD1 (6 bases). CDR1 and CDR2 (germline): SGHTA, FQGTGA. This CDR3 spans 15 amino acids. V shed 4 bases and J shed 0 bases, with 12 bases lying between them. The chain's CDR3 is CASSSSRDMNTEAFF. CDR3 nucleotides: TGTGCCAGCAGCTCGTCCCGGGACATGAACACTGAAGCTTTCTTT.

The chain recombines TRBV6-5 with TRBJ1-6; D is perhaps TRBD1 (5 bases). The CDR3 covers 15 residues. Trimming cost V 6 bases and J 6 bases, with 15 bases left between them. The germline gives CDR1 MNHEY, CDR2 SVGAGI. In nucleotides, the CDR3 is TGTGCCAGCAGCGCTTCTCGGGACTTTAATTCACCCCTCCACTTT. Its protein is CASSASRDFNSPLHF.